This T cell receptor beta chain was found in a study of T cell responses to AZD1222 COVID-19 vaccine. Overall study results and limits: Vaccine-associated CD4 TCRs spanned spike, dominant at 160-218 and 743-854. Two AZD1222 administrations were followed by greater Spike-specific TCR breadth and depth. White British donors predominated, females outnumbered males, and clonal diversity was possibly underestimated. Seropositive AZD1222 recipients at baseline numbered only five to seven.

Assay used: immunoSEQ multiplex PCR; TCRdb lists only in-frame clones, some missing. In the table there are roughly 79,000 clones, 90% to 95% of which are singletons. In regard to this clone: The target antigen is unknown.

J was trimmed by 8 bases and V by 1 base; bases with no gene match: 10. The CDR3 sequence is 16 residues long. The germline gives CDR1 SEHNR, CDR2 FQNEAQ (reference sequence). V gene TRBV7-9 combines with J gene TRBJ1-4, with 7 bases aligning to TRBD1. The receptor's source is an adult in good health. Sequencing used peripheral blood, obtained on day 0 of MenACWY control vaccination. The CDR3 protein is CASSLGEGGVWEKLFF. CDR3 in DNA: TGTGCCAGCAGCTTAGGGGAAGGGGGCGTCTGGGAAAAACTGTTTTTT.